This is a list of T cell receptor beta chains from one sample in a study of OX40 agonist ivuxolimab in advanced cancers. Data came from immunoSEQ multiplex PCR; TCRdb stores just in-frame clones and leaves some out. The sample has 10,000 to 13,000 clones, approximately 78% seen once. The specimen was CD4+ or CD8+ T cells sorted from blood, collected in a trial of the OX40 agonist ivuxolimab. Receptor source: an adult with an advanced solid tumor such as melanoma, head and neck, liver or kidney cancer. The CDR3 runs from the conserved cysteine through the conserved F or W. Fields, in order: clone size, J gene, V gene, D gene, CDR3 protein, CDR3 DNA. The D gene is left open where the match is weak. Rows give clone size only sometimes, using once, few, many, or a class for an expanded clone.

>few|TRBJ1-4|TRBV27|NA
CASKFGQANEKLFF
TGTGCCAGCAAGTTTGGCCAGGCCAATGAAAAACTGTTTTTT
>NA|TRBJ2-2|TRBV5-4|NA
CASSARSLDGELFF
TGTGCCAGCAGCGCCCGGAGCCTAGACGGGGAGCTGTTTTTT
>NA|TRBJ1-5|TRBV5-6|TRBD1
CASSPTGMRQPQHF
TGTGCCAGCAGCCCGACAGGGATGAGACAGCCCCAGCATTTT
>NA|TRBJ1-5|TRBV5-4|NA
CASSMGWDGQPQHF
TGTGCCAGCAGTATGGGATGGGATGGTCAGCCCCAGCATTTT
>NA|TRBJ2-3|TRBV30|NA
CAWSRSRVLTDTQYF
TGTGCCTGGAGTAGGAGTAGGGTCCTCACAGATACGCAGTATTTT
>NA|TRBJ1-2|TRBV6-6|NA
CASSYKSVGEIRGYTF
TGTGCCAGCAGTTACAAGTCAGTAGGGGAGATTCGGGGCTACACCTTC
>NA|TRBJ2-5|TRBV7-8|TRBD2
CASSLAGASGRATQYF
TGTGCCAGCAGCTTAGCGGGAGCTAGCGGGAGAGCGACCCAGTACTTC
>NA|TRBJ2-7|TRBV16|TRBD2
CASSQGLAASYEQYF
TGTGCCAGCAGCCAAGGACTAGCGGCCTCCTACGAGCAGTACTTC
>NA|TRBJ2-3|TRBV7-6|NA
CASSSLQAGTATDTQYF
TGTGCCAGCAGCTCACTCCAAGCAGGGACCGCCACAGATACGCAGTATTTT
>NA|TRBJ2-1|TRBV28|TRBD2
CASASGNSYNEQFF
TGTGCCAGCGCTAGCGGGAACTCTTACAATGAGCAGTTCTTC
>NA|TRBJ1-2|TRBV27|NA
CASSFSPPGSNGYTF
TGTGCCAGCAGTTTTTCCCCCCCCGGGTCGAATGGCTACACCTTC
>NA|TRBJ2-7|TRBV14|NA
CASSPGQFYEQYF
TGTGCCAGCAGCCCCGGACAGTTCTACGAGCAGTACTTC
>NA|TRBJ1-4|TRBV5-4|TRBD1
CASSPTRGQGAGEKLFF
TGTGCCAGCAGCCCTACTAGAGGACAGGGGGCAGGTGAAAAACTGTTTTTT
>NA|TRBJ2-2|TRBV27|TRBD2
CASIPSGELNTGELFF
TGTGCCAGCATCCCCAGCGGGGAACTCAACACCGGGGAGCTGTTTTTT
>NA|TRBJ2-7|TRBV11-2|NA
CASSNYEQYF
TGTGCCAGCAGCAACTACGAGCAGTACTTC
>NA|TRBJ1-1|TRBV14|NA
CASSQERWTEAFF
TGTGCCAGCAGCCAAGAGCGTTGGACTGAAGCTTTCTTT
>NA|TRBJ2-5|TRBV27|NA
CASSLSFEIGTQYF
TGTGCCAGCAGTTTATCGTTCGAGATTGGGACCCAGTACTTC
>NA|TRBJ2-1|TRBV7-9|NA
CASSVTVNEQFF
TGTGCCAGCAGCGTGACTGTCAATGAGCAGTTCTTC
>NA|TRBJ2-1|TRBV5-1|TRBD2
CASASGTSAYNEQFF
TGCGCCAGCGCTTCCGGGACTAGTGCATACAATGAGCAGTTCTTC
>NA|TRBJ1-2|TRBV7-6|NA
CASSLFGNGRAQDYGYTF
TGTGCCAGCAGCTTATTCGGGAATGGAAGGGCCCAGGACTATGGCTACACCTTC